These T cell receptor beta chains were read from a single sample in a study of CD8 T cells in Susac syndrome. TCRdb reprocessed the immunoSEQ multiplex PCR reads with MiXCR, giving one entry per CDR3 protein. This table has about 210,000 distinct CDR3 sequences, less than 95% appearing once. Sequencing input: CD4+ T cells from PBMCs. The receptors shown here come from a human donor with Susac syndrome. Each CDR3 is given with its conserved first and last residue. The order of the fields is clone size, D gene, V gene, J gene, CDR3 protein, CDR3 DNA. The D gene is left open where the match is weak. Clone size appears in some rows only: once, few, many, or a class for an expanded clone.

>NA|TRBD2|TRBV9|TRBJ2-3
CASSGRGGSGGRDTQYF
TGTGCCAGCAGCGGCCGTGGGGGGAGCGGGGGGAGGGATACGCAGTATTTT
>NA|NA|TRBV20-1|TRBJ1-1
CSARMESGHKWDDTEAFF
TGCAGTGCTAGGATGGAATCAGGGCACAAATGGGACGACACTGAAGCTTTCTTT
>NA|TRBD1|TRBV5-1|TRBJ1-1
CASSDPVDRVNTEAFF
TGCGCCAGCTCCGACCCGGTTGACAGGGTGAACACTGAAGCTTTCTTT
>once|NA|TRBV7-2|TRBJ1-1
CASSFQGTTEAFF
TGTGCCAGCAGCTTTCAGGGGACCACTGAAGCTTTCTTT
>NA|NA|TRBV7-9|TRBJ1-6
CASSPTGYNSPLHF
TGTGCCAGCAGCCCGACAGGTTATAATTCACCCCTCCACTTT
>NA|TRBD1|TRBV5-1|TRBJ2-1
CASSLDGQGQYEQFF
TGCGCCAGCAGCTTGGACGGACAGGGACAATATGAGCAGTTCTTC
>NA|TRBD1|TRBV27|TRBJ1-1
CASSLAPGGEATEAFF
TGTGCCAGCAGTTTAGCCCCAGGGGGCGAAGCCACTGAAGCTTTCTTT
>NA|TRBD2|TRBV6-2/TRBV6-3|TRBJ2-3
CASSPGGFTDTQYF
TGTGCCAGCAGTCCGGGGGGATTCACAGATACGCAGTATTTT
>once|NA|TRBV24-1|TRBJ2-2
CATSRTGELFF
TGTGCCACCAGTCGGACCGGGGAGCTGTTTTTT
>NA|NA|TRBV4-3|TRBJ1-6
CASSQDPGGNSPLHF
TGCGCCAGCAGCCAAGACCCGGGGGGAAATTCACCCCTCCACTTT
>NA|NA|TRBV20-1|TRBJ2-7
CSARDLALFEQYF
TGCAGTGCTAGAGATTTAGCCCTCTTCGAGCAGTACTTC
>NA|NA|TRBV6-5|TRBJ1-2
CASSPRGVGYTF
TGTGCCAGCAGTCCCCGAGGTGTGGGCTACACCTTC
>few|NA|TRBV9|TRBJ1-6
CASSPGAAYNSPLHF
TGTGCCAGCAGCCCCGGGGCTGCCTATAATTCACCCCTCCACTTT
>NA|NA|TRBV27|TRBJ2-1
CASSFLHGYNEQFF
TGTGCCAGCAGTTTCCTCCATGGATACAATGAGCAGTTCTTC
>NA|NA|TRBV20-1|TRBJ1-1
CSARYRGGGNTEAFF
TGCAGTGCTAGATACCGGGGAGGTGGAAACACTGAAGCTTTCTTT
>NA|NA|TRBV20-1|TRBJ2-1
CSARDWEEPDYNEQFF
TGCAGTGCTAGAGATTGGGAGGAACCCGATTACAATGAGCAGTTCTTC
>NA|NA|TRBV6-5|TRBJ2-6
CASTFQGGGANVLTF
TGTGCCAGCACCTTCCAGGGGGGTGGGGCCAACGTCCTGACTTTC
>NA|NA|TRBV30|TRBJ1-5
CAWSVGGESNQPQHF
TGTGCCTGGAGTGTAGGGGGGGAAAGCAATCAGCCCCAGCATTTT
>once|TRBD1|TRBV6-5|TRBJ1-4
CASSSWDRDKLFF
TGTGCCAGCAGTTCCTGGGACAGGGATAAACTGTTTTTT
>NA|TRBD2|TRBV20-1|TRBJ2-3
CSENSGGVDTQYF
TGCAGTGAGAATAGCGGGGGAGTCGATACGCAGTATTTT
>NA|NA|TRBV5-1|TRBJ1-6
CASSLAGDPGVSPLHF
TGCGCCAGCAGCTTGGCGGGGGACCCGGGGGTTTCACCCCTCCACTTT
>NA|NA|TRBV7-9|TRBJ1-4
CASSSGQGGIEEKLFF
TGTGCCAGCAGCTCCGGCCAGGGAGGGATCGAGGAAAAACTGTTTTTT
>NA|TRBD1|TRBV19|TRBJ2-1
CATTDRGRQYEQFF
TGTGCCACCACCGACAGGGGACGCCAATATGAGCAGTTCTTC
>NA|TRBD2|TRBV7-2|TRBJ2-7
CASSPDSGGLTYEQYF
TGTGCCAGCAGCCCTGATAGCGGGGGCCTTACCTACGAGCAGTACTTC
>once|NA|TRBV4-3|TRBJ1-4
CASSLGVRDNYEKLFF
TGCGCCAGCAGCCTAGGAGTCCGGGACAACTATGAAAAACTGTTTTTT
>once|NA|TRBV5-6|TRBJ2-5
CASSLWPDSGSQETQYF
TGTGCCAGCAGCTTGTGGCCGGACTCGGGGTCCCAAGAGACCCAGTACTTC
>NA|TRBD2|TRBV11-1|TRBJ2-1
CASSKEPGGLAGGRPYNEQFF
TGTGCCAGCAGCAAAGAGCCCGGGGGACTAGCGGGGGGGCGGCCCTACAATGAGCAGTTCTTC
>NA|NA|TRBV10-3|TRBJ2-3
CAIGGSTDTQYF
TGTGCCATCGGGGGGAGCACAGATACGCAGTATTTT